This is a list of T cell receptor beta chains from one sample in a study of Tregs in tolerant kidney transplant recipients. Measured with immunoSEQ multiplex PCR; TCRdb has only the in-frame clones, and not every one. This sample has about 69,000 clones, with 85% to 90% found just once. This material consisted of CD4+ T cells from blood, taken before the transplant. The receptors come from a human donor who received a combined kidney and bone marrow transplant. Each CDR3 is given with its conserved first and last residue. A D gene is named only where the DNA matches it firmly. Clone sizes are given selectively: once, few, many, or a class where the clone is expanded.

J gene | V gene | D gene | clone size | CDR3 DNA | CDR3 protein
TRBJ2-3 | TRBV5-4 | TRBD2 | NA | TGTGCCAGCAGCTTGGCGGGAGGATCTCCCCTTGCGCAGTATTTT | CASSLAGGSPLAQYF
TRBJ2-2 | TRBV15 | NA | NA | TGTGCCACCAGCAGGGGGAAGGGCCAGGGCACCGGGGAGCTGTTTTTT | CATSRGKGQGTGELFF
TRBJ2-1 | TRBV7-2 | NA | NA | TGTGCCAGCAGCTCCCTGACAGTTCCTAACAATGAGCAGTTCTTC | CASSSLTVPNNEQFF
TRBJ1-5 | TRBV27 | TRBD1 | NA | TGTGCCAGCAGTTTGGGACAGGGTAAGAATCAGCCCCAGCATTTT | CASSLGQGKNQPQHF
TRBJ2-7 | TRBV27 | TRBD2 | NA | TGTGCCAGCAGTTTTCAAGGACTAGCGGCGACCTACGAGCAGTACTTC | CASSFQGLAATYEQYF
TRBJ2-3 | TRBV28 | NA | few | TGTGCCAGCAGACCCCGGGGACTGCACACAGATACGCAGTATTTT | CASRPRGLHTDTQYF
TRBJ1-1 | TRBV28 | NA | NA | TGTGCCAGCAGTTACCAGGGTCCTGAAGCTTTCTTT | CASSYQGPEAFF
TRBJ1-2 | TRBV25-1 | TRBD1 | NA | TGTGCCAGCAGTGAAGAGGGGGGACAGTTGACCTATGGCTACACCTTC | CASSEEGGQLTYGYTF
TRBJ1-1 | TRBV27 | NA | NA | TGTGCCAGCAGTTTAAGTTCTACTGTGACTGAAGCTTTCTTT | CASSLSSTVTEAFF
TRBJ2-1 | TRBV7-3 | TRBD2 | once | TGTGCCTCCTCGCGGGAGGGTCCCAATGAGCAGTTCTTC | CASSREGPNEQFF
TRBJ2-1 | TRBV30 | NA | NA | TGTGCCTGGAGTGTAGGGGAGGCGCGTGAGCAGTTCTTC | CAWSVGEAREQFF
TRBJ2-7 | TRBV4-1 | NA | NA | TGCGCCAGCAGCCAAGATCAAGAATACTTAGGACAGATCATCTCCTACGAGCAGTACTTC | CASSQDQEYLGQIISYEQYF
TRBJ2-1 | TRBV9 | TRBD2 | NA | TGTGCCAGCAGCGTAGGCCCTAGCGGTCCCCTCTCCTACAATGAGCAGTTCTTC | CASSVGPSGPLSYNEQFF
TRBJ2-5 | TRBV30 | TRBD2 | NA | TGTGCCTGGAGAGGGACTAGCGCACACCAAGAGACCCAGTACTTC | CAWRGTSAHQETQYF
TRBJ1-5 | TRBV4-3 | TRBD1 | NA | TGCGCCAGCAGCCTAGGGGGCGGAAAACAGCCCCAGCATTTT | CASSLGGGKQPQHF
TRBJ2-5 | TRBV18 | NA | NA | TGTGCCAGCTCACCGACAGCTCAAGAGACCCAGTACTTC | CASSPTAQETQYF
TRBJ2-2 | TRBV4-3 | TRBD2 | NA | TGCGCCAGCAGCCAAGGGGAGGGAGTCGACACCGGGGAGCTGTTTTTT | CASSQGEGVDTGELFF
TRBJ2-1 | TRBV5-6 | NA | once | TGTGCCAGCAGCTTTGAGAGGTCTACCTCCTACAATGAGCAGTTCTTC | CASSFERSTSYNEQFF
TRBJ2-7 | TRBV4-1 | TRBD2 | NA | TGCGCCAGCAGCCCTGGCCGACTAGCGGGGAACTCCTACGAGCAGTACTTC | CASSPGRLAGNSYEQYF
TRBJ2-5 | TRBV29-1 | NA | NA | TGCAGCGTTTTACAAAACCAAGAGACCCAGTACTTC | CSVLQNQETQYF
TRBJ2-1 | TRBV15 | NA | NA | TGTGCCACGAAGGGGGGGGCAGGGGAGCAGTTCTTC | CATKGGAGEQFF
TRBJ1-2 | TRBV9 | TRBD1 | NA | TGTGCCAGCAGCGGATCCTCCGGGACAGGGGTGCTCTATAGCTCGTACACCTTC | CASSGSSGTGVLYSSYTF
TRBJ2-5 | TRBV7-9 | NA | NA | TGTGCCAGCAGCTTAATTTCGGAAGAGACCCAGTACTTC | CASSLISEETQYF
TRBJ1-4 | TRBV25-1 | NA | NA | TGTGCCAGCAGTGAATATAGGCAGGGGACTAATGAAAAACTGTTTTTT | CASSEYRQGTNEKLFF
TRBJ1-1 | TRBV19 | NA | NA | TGTGCCAGTAGTACGTGGACACGGGCTGAAGCTTTCTTT | CASSTWTRAEAFF